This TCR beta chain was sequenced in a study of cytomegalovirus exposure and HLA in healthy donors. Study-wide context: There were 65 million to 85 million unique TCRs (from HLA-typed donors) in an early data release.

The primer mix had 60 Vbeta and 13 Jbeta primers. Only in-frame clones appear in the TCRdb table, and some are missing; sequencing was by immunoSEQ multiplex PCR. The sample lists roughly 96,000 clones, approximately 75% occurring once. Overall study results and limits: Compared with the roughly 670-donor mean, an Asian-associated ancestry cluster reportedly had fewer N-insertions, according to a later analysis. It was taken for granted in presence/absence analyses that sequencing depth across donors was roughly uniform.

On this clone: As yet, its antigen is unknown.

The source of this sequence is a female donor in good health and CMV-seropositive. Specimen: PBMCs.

The CDR3 coding sequence is TGTGCCAGCAGTGAAGTACAGCCTTGGTTCACTGAAGCTTTCTTT. Translated: CASSEVQPWFTEAFF. This chain links TRBV6-1 with TRBJ1-1, with D unclear. Between the trimmed V and J ends, which lost 1 base and 4 bases, there was a span of 13 bases. The CDR3 totals 15 residues. Germline assignment: CDR1 MNHNS and CDR2 SASEGT.